This T cell receptor (beta chain) was captured by sequencing in a study of post-analysis software for immune sequencing data. TCR beta cDNA libraries included unique molecular identifiers. MiXCR, applied by TCRdb to the PCR reads, yields one record per CDR3 protein. The sample holds about 770,000 distinct CDR3 sequences, 46% seen once. The CDR3 has 14 amino acids. V lost 0 bases to trimming and J lost 6 bases, with 12 bases between them. Germline V gives CDR1 SEHNR, CDR2 FQNEAQ (reference sequence). There are a few counts of this clonotype. As yet, its antigen is unknown. Study outcomes and limitations: Patients showed TRBV5-6, TRBV5-1 and TRBV20-1 among five TRBV segments more frequent than in controls.

The sample was blood. The TCR comes from a girl aged 5 to 17 with multiple sclerosis. The gene calls are TRBV7-9 and TRBJ2-7; D perhaps matches TRBD2 (5 bases). The CDR3 sequence is CASSLAGSSTEQYF. As DNA, the CDR3 is TGTGCCAGCAGCTTAGCTGGGAGCTCAACCGAGCAGTACTTC.